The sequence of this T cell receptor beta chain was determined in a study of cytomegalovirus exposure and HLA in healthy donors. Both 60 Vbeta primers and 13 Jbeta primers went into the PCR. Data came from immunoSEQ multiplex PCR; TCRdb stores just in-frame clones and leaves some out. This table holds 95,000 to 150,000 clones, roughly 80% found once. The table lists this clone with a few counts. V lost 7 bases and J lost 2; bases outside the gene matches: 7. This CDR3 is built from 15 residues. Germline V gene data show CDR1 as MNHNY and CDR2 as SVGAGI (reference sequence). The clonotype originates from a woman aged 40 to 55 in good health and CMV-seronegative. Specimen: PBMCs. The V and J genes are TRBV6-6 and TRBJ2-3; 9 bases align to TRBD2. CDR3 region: CASNLKRGVTDTQYF. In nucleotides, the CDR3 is TGTGCCAGCAATTTAAAGCGGGGGGTCACAGATACGCAGTATTTT.